The clone carrying this T cell receptor (beta chain) was recorded only once. The data were obtained in a study of blood T cell repertoires in COVID-19. Study-level background: From the United States, Italy and Spain came samples of acute and convalescent COVID-19. Nucleic acid was either cDNA or gDNA, and it came from T cells, B-cell-depleted T cells, or PBMCs.

In the original processing: Estimates of nucleated cell counts were drawn from the amplification of reference gene primers. Sequencing used immunoSEQ multiplex PCR; TCRdb keeps in-frame clones, though not all of them. V, J and clone size were drawn from that table, and D and trimming were deduced from the DNA. The sample gives roughly 200,000 clones, 80% of which show up once; around 6.9% is in the top ten. There are 13 residues in the CDR3. Looked up from germline, CDR1 is SQVTM and CDR2 is ANQGSEA. Trimming removed 1 base at V and 0 bases at J, with 6 bases between. The V gene is TRBV29-1, the J gene TRBJ2-5, with D maybe TRBD2 (6 bases). This TCR was recovered from a man aged 60 to 69 with acute or convalescent COVID-19. Input material: peripheral blood. In DNA, the CDR3 is TGCAGCGTTGAAGGGACTAACCAAGAGACCCAGTACTTC. It yields the protein CSVEGTNQETQYF.